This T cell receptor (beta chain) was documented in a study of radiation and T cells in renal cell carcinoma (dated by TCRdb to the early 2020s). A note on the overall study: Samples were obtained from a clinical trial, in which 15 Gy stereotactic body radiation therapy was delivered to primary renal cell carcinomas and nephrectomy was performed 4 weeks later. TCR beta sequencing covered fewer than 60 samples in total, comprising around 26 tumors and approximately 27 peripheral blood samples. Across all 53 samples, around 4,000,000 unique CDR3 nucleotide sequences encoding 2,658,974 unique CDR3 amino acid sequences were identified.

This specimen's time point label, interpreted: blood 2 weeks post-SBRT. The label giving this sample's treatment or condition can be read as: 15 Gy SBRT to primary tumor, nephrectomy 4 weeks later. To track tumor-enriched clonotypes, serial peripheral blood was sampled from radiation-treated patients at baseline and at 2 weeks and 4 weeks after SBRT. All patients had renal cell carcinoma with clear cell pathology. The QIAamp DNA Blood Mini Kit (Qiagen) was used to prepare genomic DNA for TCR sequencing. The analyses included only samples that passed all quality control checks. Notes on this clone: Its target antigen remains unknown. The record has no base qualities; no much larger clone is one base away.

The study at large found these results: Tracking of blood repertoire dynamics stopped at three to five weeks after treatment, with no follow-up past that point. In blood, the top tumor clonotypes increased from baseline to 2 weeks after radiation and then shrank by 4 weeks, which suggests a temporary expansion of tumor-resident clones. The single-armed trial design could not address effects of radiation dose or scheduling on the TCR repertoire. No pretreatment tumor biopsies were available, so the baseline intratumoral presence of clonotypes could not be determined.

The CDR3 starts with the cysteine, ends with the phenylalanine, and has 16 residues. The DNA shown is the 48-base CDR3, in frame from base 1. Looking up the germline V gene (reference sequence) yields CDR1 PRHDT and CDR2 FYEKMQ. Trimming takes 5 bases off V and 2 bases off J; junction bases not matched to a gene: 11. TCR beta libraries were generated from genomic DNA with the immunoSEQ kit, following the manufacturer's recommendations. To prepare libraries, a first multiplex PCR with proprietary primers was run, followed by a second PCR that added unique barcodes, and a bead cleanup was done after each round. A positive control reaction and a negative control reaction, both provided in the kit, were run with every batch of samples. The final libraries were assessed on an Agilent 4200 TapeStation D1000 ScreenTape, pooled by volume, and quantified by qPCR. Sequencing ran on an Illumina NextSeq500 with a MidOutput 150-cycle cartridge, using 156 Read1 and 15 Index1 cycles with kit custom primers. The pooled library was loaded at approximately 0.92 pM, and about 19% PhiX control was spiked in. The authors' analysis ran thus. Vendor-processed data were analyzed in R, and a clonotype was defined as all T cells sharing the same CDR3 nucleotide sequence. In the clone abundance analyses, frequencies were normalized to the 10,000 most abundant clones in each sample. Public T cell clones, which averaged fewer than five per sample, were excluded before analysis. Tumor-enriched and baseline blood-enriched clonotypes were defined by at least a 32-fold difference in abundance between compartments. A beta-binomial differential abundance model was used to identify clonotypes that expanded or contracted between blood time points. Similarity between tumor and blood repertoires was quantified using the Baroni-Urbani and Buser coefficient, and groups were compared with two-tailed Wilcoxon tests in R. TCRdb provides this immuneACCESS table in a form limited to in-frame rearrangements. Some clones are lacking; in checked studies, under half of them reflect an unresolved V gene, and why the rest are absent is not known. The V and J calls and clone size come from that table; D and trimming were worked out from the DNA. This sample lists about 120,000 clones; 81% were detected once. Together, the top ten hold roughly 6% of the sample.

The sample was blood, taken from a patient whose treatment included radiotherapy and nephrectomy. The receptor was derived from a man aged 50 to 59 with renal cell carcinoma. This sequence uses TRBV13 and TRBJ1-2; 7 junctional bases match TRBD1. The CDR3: CASSPTRQGANYGYTF. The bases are TGTGCCAGCAGCCCCACACGACAGGGTGCGAACTATGGCTACACCTTC.